This T cell receptor beta chain was sequenced during a study of beta chain features in type 1 diabetes. Study-wide points: Among patients with Type 1 diabetes, TCRB CDR3s were moderately but significantly shorter in every one of the four CD4+ subsets. Within the patient group, naive, central memory and Treg TCRB repertoires appeared more similar to each other than within healthy donors.

Trimming took off 0 bases at V and 0 bases at J, with 6 bases between the two ends. This CDR3 is 14 amino acids long. The germline V gene has CDR1 SGHAT and CDR2 FQNNGV. The sequenced template was cDNA made from the entire isolated RNA. Profiling relied on immunoSEQ multiplex PCR, and the TCRdb table lists in-frame clones only, not all of them. In the table there are some 15,000 clones, 69% of which are singletons. In this sample, this clone turned up a few times. As yet, its antigen is unknown. V usage is TRBV11-2 and J usage is TRBJ2-7; no definite D call. The sequence derives from a man aged 25-45 years with type 1 diabetes. Sequencing used Tregs from blood. CDR3 coding DNA: TGTGCCAGCAGCTTAGAACGGGTCTCCTACGAGCAGTACTTC. This translates into CASSLERVSYEQYF.